This entry lists 25 T cell receptor beta chains sequenced from one sample in a study of identical twins. A single record per CDR3 protein comes from TCRdb applying MiXCR to the 5' RACE reads. The table includes about 100,000 distinct CDR3 sequences, 4.5% to 6.5% detected once. Material for sequencing was memory T cells sorted from blood. These receptor sequences come from a woman aged 50 to 60 in good health.

The table lists this clonotype with many counts. The chain recombines TRBV5-1 with TRBJ1-5; the match to TRBD1 covers 9 bases. Trimming took 0 bases from V and 5 from J; bases not matched to a gene: 3. The germline V gene has CDR1 SGHRS and CDR2 YFSETQ. The length of the CDR3 is 15 residues. The CDR3 nucleotides read TGCGCCAGCAGCTTGGGGGACAGGGCCGATCAGCCCCAGCATTTT. This codes for CASSLGDRADQPQHF.

The table lists this clonotype with many counts. V and J are TRBV5-1 and TRBJ2-3, with D possibly matching TRBD2 (6 bases). CDR3 length equals 15 residues. V dropped 3 bases and J dropped 6 bases, with 17 bases sitting between them. Germline loops: CDR1 SGHRS, CDR2 YFSETQ. CDR3 residues: CASSSRDFTPDTQYF. The DNA for the CDR3 is TGCGCCAGCAGCTCCCGGGACTTCACACCCGATACGCAGTATTTT.

This clonotype was seen many times. The chain links TRBV4-2 to TRBJ1-5; no firm D call. Germline V gives CDR1 LGHNA, CDR2 YNFKEQ. The CDR3 runs to 15 residues. V was shortened by 0 bases and J by 7 bases, with 13 bases between the two germline ends. For the CDR3, the DNA is TGTGCCAGCAGCCAAGATTGGAGGGTCAACCAGCCCCAGCATTTT. As protein: CASSQDWRVNQPQHF.

The table lists this clonotype with many counts. V gene TRBV5-1 combines with J gene TRBJ2-7; D is possibly TRBD1 or TRBD2 (5 bases each). Germline-derived CDR1 and CDR2 are SGHRS and YFSETQ. The V gene lost 4 bases and the J gene lost 4 bases, with 15 bases spanning the gap. The length of the CDR3 is 14 residues. The CDR3 is CASSRDPKSYEQYF. DNA for the CDR3: TGCGCCAGCAGCAGGGACCCCAAGAGTTACGAGCAGTACTTC. Based on the CDR3 plus reference TRBV5-1 and TRBJ2-7, the full variable domain is KAGVTQTPRYLIKTRGQQVTLSCSPISGHRSVSWYQQTPGQGLQFLFEYFSETQRNKGNFPGRFSGRQFSNSRSEMNVSTLELGDSALYLCASSRDPKSYEQYFGPGTRLTVT.

This chain connects TRBV12-3 or TRBV12-4 to TRBJ2-7, with TRBD1 as a possible D gene (7 bases). V was cut by 7 bases and J by 6 bases, with 22 bases left in between. This CDR3 spans 15 amino acids. The CDR3 loop reads CASTQSGAGQLEQYF. CDR3 DNA sequence: TGTGCCAGCACCCAATCGGGGGCGGGACAGCTCGAGCAGTACTTC.

In this sample, this clonotype turned up many times. The chain joins TRBV18 to TRBJ1-5; 11 bases align to TRBD1. V dropped 3 bases and J dropped 6; count of bases not matched to a gene: 1. This CDR3 is 14 amino acids long. Looked up from germline, CDR1 is KGHSH and CDR2 is LQKENI. The CDR3 reads CASSPDRGLQPQHF. The CDR3 nucleotides read TGTGCCAGCTCACCGGACAGGGGGCTTCAGCCCCAGCATTTT.

This clonotype was seen ten or more times. The V gene is TRBV12-3 or TRBV12-4, the J gene TRBJ2-2; TRBD2 is a possible D gene (7 bases). The CDR3 extends over 15 amino acids. The V gene lost 6 bases and the J gene lost 4 bases, with 15 bases spanning the gap. CDR3 DNA sequence: TGTGCCAGCAGCCGGGTGGGGGGGCGCACCGGGGAGCTGTTTTTT. It translates to CASSRVGGRTGELFF.

There are many counts of this clonotype. This chain uses TRBV5-1 with TRBJ1-1; 8 bases agree with TRBD1. V was pared by 4 bases and J by 0 bases, with 5 bases of the junction left unmatched. This CDR3 has 15 residues. Germline CDR1 SGHRS, CDR2 YFSETQ. The DNA for the CDR3 is TGCGCCAGCAGCGGCCGGGGACAGGTGAACACTGAAGCTTTCTTT. It yields the protein CASSGRGQVNTEAFF.

The rearrangement uses TRBV29-1 and TRBJ2-6; D ambiguous. Per the germline V gene, CDR1 is SQVTM and CDR2 is ANQGSEA. V was shortened by 2 bases and J by 0 bases, with 2 bases between the two germline ends. The length of the CDR3 is 13 residues. The CDR3, as DNA: TGCAGCGTTGAATTCTCTGGGGCCAACGTCCTGACTTTC. Its translation: CSVEFSGANVLTF.

The table lists this clonotype with many counts. The chain has TRBV6-5 and TRBJ1-1; no reliable D call. Germline V gene sequence: CDR1 MNHEY, CDR2 SVGAGI. V lost 2 bases to trimming and J lost 1 base, with 5 bases between them. The CDR3 totals 13 residues. For the CDR3, the DNA is TGTGCCAGCAGTTACGCAGGGAACACTGAAGCTTTCTTT. Encoded protein: CASSYAGNTEAFF.

This clonotype was detected ten times or more. The chain is built from TRBV29-1 and TRBJ1-2; 7 bases fit TRBD1. The germline CDR1 and CDR2 sequences are SQVTM and ANQGSEA. Trimming removed 5 bases from V and 5 bases from J; junction bases left unmatched: 5. The CDR3 totals 12 residues. This CDR3 reads CSVKGQIYGYTF. CDR3 in DNA: TGCAGCGTTAAGGGACAGATATATGGCTACACCTTC.

This clonotype was recorded at least ten times. This rearrangement joins TRBV2 to TRBJ1-5, with 10 bases fitting TRBD1. With 4 bases clipped from V and 4 bases from J, the junction kept 4 bases outside the gene matches. CDR3 length equals 15 residues. Germline CDR1 and CDR2: SNHLY and FYNNEI. This CDR3 is CASSVGTGVNQPQHF. The CDR3 DNA follows: TGTGCCAGCAGTGTAGGGACAGGGGTGAATCAGCCCCAGCATTTT.

This clonotype turned up a few times. V and J are TRBV19 and TRBJ2-7, with TRBD1 identical over 8 bases. The CDR3 consists of 13 residues. With V trimmed by 5 bases and J by 5 bases, 5 bases remained unmatched. CDR1 is LNHDA, CDR2 SQIVND, per germline (reference sequence). The DNA of the CDR3 is TGTGCCAGTAGTGAAGGACAGGGAAACGAGCAGTACTTC. Residues: CASSEGQGNEQYF.

This clonotype was counted ten times or more. The rearrangement links TRBV3-1 to TRBJ1-2; D call uncertain. The CDR3 sequence is 13 residues long. V gave up 0 bases and J gave up 8 bases, with 10 bases separating them. Germline values: CDR1 LGHDT, CDR2 YNNKEL (reference sequence). CDR3 in amino acids: CASSQDLVVGYTF. As DNA, the CDR3 is TGTGCCAGCAGCCAAGATCTCGTGGTAGGCTACACCTTC.

This CDR3 is CASSLIGANVLTF. The DNA for the CDR3 is TGTGCCAGCAGCTTAATTGGGGCCAACGTCCTGACTTTC. The V gene is TRBV7-3, the J gene TRBJ2-6; no clear D gene. Germline V gene lookup returns CDR1 SGHTA and CDR2 FQGTGA. V shed 1 base and J shed 3 bases, with 1 base lying between them. The length of the CDR3 is 13 residues. Together with reference TRBV7-3 and TRBJ2-6, the CDR3 gives the full variable domain: GAGVSQTPSNKVTEKGKYVELRCDPISGHTALYWYRQSLGQGPEFLIYFQGTGAADDSGLPNDRFFAVRPEGSVSTLKIQRTERGDSAVYLCASSLIGANVLTFGAGSRLTVL.

This chain links TRBV27 with TRBJ2-1; TRBD2 matches 13 bases. CDR1 MNHEY and CDR2 SMNVEV come from the germline V gene (reference sequence). Trimming cost V 5 bases and J 6 bases; bases outside gene matches: 4. The CDR3 runs 15 residues. CDR3 sequence (DNA): TGTGCCAGCAGTCCCACTAGCGGGAGGGCCAATGAGCAGTTCTTC. Amino acids: CASSPTSGRANEQFF.

This clonotype was observed many times. This chain uses TRBV7-8 with TRBJ1-5, with D possibly TRBD1 on 6 matching bases. V was cut by 1 base and J by 5 bases, with 15 bases left in between. Germline V lookup: CDR1 SGHVS, CDR2 FQNEAQ. CDR3 size: 16 residues. CDR3 loop: CASSLEGTFFHQPQHF. The CDR3 coding sequence is TGTGCCAGCAGCTTAGAGGGGACATTCTTCCATCAGCCCCAGCATTTT.

This clonotype occurred many times. The chain carries TRBV3-1 and TRBJ1-3; no firm D call. Germline V gene sequence: CDR1 LGHDT, CDR2 YNNKEL (reference sequence). The germline V and J ends were trimmed by 6 bases and 4 bases, with 16 bases remaining between them. This CDR3 spans 15 amino acids. In DNA, the CDR3 is TGTGCCAGCAGATCTAGGGTGATTCAGGGAAACACCATATATTTT. Its protein is CASRSRVIQGNTIYF. The full variable domain, its missing parts supplied by reference TRBV3-1 and TRBJ1-3, is DTAVSQTPKYLVTQMGNDKSIKCEQNLGHDTMYWYKQDSKKFLKIMFSYNNKELIINETVPNRFSPKSPDKAHLNLHINSLELGDSAVYFCASRSRVIQGNTIYFGEGSWLTVV.

This clonotype was seen repeatedly, ten times or more. J is TRBJ1-2 and V is TRBV5-1; D remains unclear. Trimming stripped 4 bases from V and 4 bases from J, with 17 bases between. Germline values: CDR1 SGHRS, CDR2 YFSETQ. CDR3 length equals 15 residues. CDR3 sequence (DNA): TGCGCCAGCAGCGCCCGGACGGATTCCCTCTATGGCTACACCTTC. Encoded protein: CASSARTDSLYGYTF.

The chain combines TRBV7-9 with TRBJ1-1, with D uncertain. This CDR3 spans 16 amino acids. V was trimmed by 1 base and J by 0 bases, leaving 12 bases between them. Germline V gives CDR1 SEHNR, CDR2 FQNEAQ (reference sequence). The CDR3 sequence is CASSLGSGEVNTEAFF. The CDR3 DNA is TGTGCCAGCAGCTTAGGGTCTGGGGAGGTGAACACTGAAGCTTTCTTT.

This clonotype was recorded at least ten times. This rearrangement joins TRBV6-1 to TRBJ1-1, with D tentatively TRBD1 (5 bases). The CDR3 runs to 14 residues. In germline, CDR1 is MNHNS, CDR2 SASEGT. Trimming left V 2 bases short and J 10 bases short, with 17 bases between. In DNA, the CDR3 is TGTGCCAGCAGTGAATCGTCGGTTTATGGGGGAGCTTTCTTT. This gives the protein CASSESSVYGGAFF.

V is TRBV5-1 and J is TRBJ2-1; TRBD2 agrees at 8 bases. The germline gives CDR1 SGHRS, CDR2 YFSETQ. V was clipped by 4 bases and J by 7 bases; unmatched bases: 13. The CDR3 loop spans 16 amino acids. The CDR3 nucleotides read TGCGCCAGCAGCCCCCTAGGACTAGCTCTAGGTAATGAGCAGTTCTTC. Residues: CASSPLGLALGNEQFF.

This clonotype was counted ten times or more. The chain links TRBV5-1 to TRBJ2-1, with a tentative D call TRBD2 (6 bases). The CDR3 is 14 residues long. Germline-derived CDR1 and CDR2 are SGHRS and YFSETQ. The V end lost 7 bases, the J end lost 1 base, and 12 bases lay between the germline ends. CDR3 sequence reads: CASQREVSYNEQFF. The CDR3 nucleotides read TGCGCCAGCCAGAGGGAGGTTTCCTACAATGAGCAGTTCTTC.

There are a few counts of this clonotype. The gene calls are TRBV20-1 and TRBJ2-2; TRBD2 matches 8 bases. CDR1 is DFQATT, CDR2 SNEGSKA, per germline (reference sequence). V trimming: 6 bases; J trimming: 1 base; junction bases outside the gene matches: 13. The CDR3 has 17 residues. This chain's CDR3 is CSAARPSGGRNTGELFF. The CDR3 coding sequence is TGCAGTGCCGCCAGACCGTCGGGAGGGAGGAACACCGGGGAGCTGTTTTTT.

Many counts were recorded for this clonotype. V and J are TRBV20-1 and TRBJ2-3; tentative D call: TRBD2 (5 bases). The CDR3 runs to 12 residues. V was pared by 7 bases and J by 4 bases, with 12 bases between. Germline CDR1 is DFQATT and CDR2 is SNEGSKA (reference sequence). The CDR3 coding sequence is TGCAGTGGACGGGGATACTCAGATACGCAGTATTTT. Translating gives CSGRGYSDTQYF.